A single T cell receptor beta chain is shown here with its context. This clone was seen a single time. Its antigen specificity is not known. There are no base qualities to consult, and no much larger clone falls within one base. The data belong to a study of cytomegalovirus exposure and HLA in healthy donors (dated by TCRdb to 2017 to 2019). Regarding the complete study: According to an earlier analysis of several hundred of the donors, about 179 million T cells yielded some 110 million unique TCR beta sequences and about 300 Gb of sequence data. Across about 370 genotyped donors of the cohort, an average of about 250,000 unique TCR beta nucleotide sequences per donor were sequenced, and around 20% of those sequences were non-productive. All discovery cohort repertoires had been generated on a single sequencing platform. To study patterns of TCR occurrence, a later analysis re-analyzed previously published TCR beta repertoires from around 670 donors and added high-resolution HLA genotyping. An early release covering 500 to 750 HLA-typed donors comprised approximately 290 gigabases of sequencing data and roughly 86 million unique TCR sequences. Typing coverage differed by locus: A, B, C, DRB1 and DQB1 were typed in about 620-640 donors, DQA1 in 522, DPA1 in approximately 600, and DPB1 in roughly 450. The study combined high-throughput TCR immunosequencing, statistical association of individual TCRs with disease status, and machine learning to predict cytomegalovirus infection status. A later genetic analysis used genome-wide SNP genotypes for about 65% of the 666 donors, treating that subset as a discovery cohort. HLA typing included class I and class II loci at four-digit resolution. An earlier analysis of about 620 of the donors applied high-throughput TCR beta sequencing to assess whether each TCR beta V gene segment acted as functional or pseudogenic. Five DR-DQ haplotypes were handled as single units for association and clustering because linkage in the cohort was strong. The study aimed to test whether signatures of past pathogen exposure could be identified by cataloging public T cell receptors. Along with the approximately 650-subject first cohort, a separate validation cohort of some 130 different subjects was used. Among the roughly 390 genotyped donors, around 81% belonged to the genetic ancestry cluster associated with self-reported Caucasian donors. Alongside the repertoire data, information on donor age, sex, ethnicity and CMV serostatus was compiled. The study profiled the T cell repertoires of around 700 subjects by immunosequencing and related them to cytomegalovirus serostatus. The later analysis used no new phenotypic data to find candidate immune exposures, relying instead on TCR beta sequences and their occurrence across donors. The study at large found these results: Cytomegalovirus status was reported to be diagnosed by the classifier with high specificity and sensitivity in both the original and validation cohorts. Immune exposure information for the cohort was limited to CMV serostatus. A further reported finding was that TCR beta sequences accurately predicted the HLA-A and HLA-B alleles for most subjects in the first cohort. A later analysis reported that several top co-occurrence clusters appeared linked to parvovirus B19, influenza, CMV and Epstein-Barr virus. Across donors, most TCR sequences were observed very rarely, whereas some public TCRs were present in many individuals. A later analysis found that TCR association rates varied across HLA loci, with DRB1 alleles showing the most associated TCRs and HLA-C alleles the fewest. Because HLA typing was missing for some donors at each locus, association tests included only the typed subset. In vitro tests confirmed that a few of the cytomegalovirus-associated TCR beta chains recognize cytomegalovirus antigens. When HLA alleles, especially DR and DQ, strongly co-occurred, attributing TCR associations to individual alleles was difficult. Presence/absence analyses assumed roughly uniform sequencing depth across donors, an assumption that may not hold. Linkage disequilibrium might explain the correlated functional status among segregating V segments, but an unknown experimental factor could not be excluded. A later genetic analysis associated a missense DCLRE1C variant with V-gene and J-gene trimming of TCR beta chains, and an independent cohort replicated the association. The cohort was sequenced for TCR beta chains only, and without alpha or paired-chain data the features that could be detected were limited. Most CMV-associated TCR beta chains appeared to be HLA-restricted in a later analysis, and the HLA associations seemed to be driven largely by CMV exposure. Some IMGT-functional V segments, including TRBV6-2 and TRBV6-3, could not be told apart with the 87-base-pair reads, so those segments were excluded. Around 16 rarely observed V segments, including chromosome 9 orphons, were excluded from the earlier analysis of 550 to 700 of the donors because counts were too low. A total of 150 or so TCR beta chains were listed by the study as associated with cytomegalovirus. The authors suggested that the approach could potentially be generalized to other disease states and immunological phenotypes. In a later genetic analysis, fewer N-insertions in productive TCRs were reported among donors in an Asian-associated ancestry cluster than the roughly 700-donor mean. The sequencing pipeline was judged likely to have produced a cluster of highly shared sequence variants as a technical artifact. In an earlier analysis of approximately 590 of the donors, most TCR beta V segments appeared in productive rearrangements about 87% or about 30% of the time, broadly matching IMGT annotations. At a false discovery rate of 0.05, a later analysis linked roughly 17,000 TCR beta sequences to specific HLA alleles. A later analysis found that HLA-associated TCR beta chains were more clonally expanded and had lower generation probabilities than equally common non-associated chains.

Counted from cysteine to phenylalanine, this CDR3 has 13 amino acids. The sequence is cut down to CDR3 DNA, 39 bases in frame from base 1. Trimmed from V: 8 bases; trimmed from J: 7 bases; junction bases lacking a gene match: 8. CDR1 is given as SNHLY and CDR2 as FYNNEI, both from the germline V gene. Receptor libraries were prepared by the immunoSEQ multiplex PCR assay. A mixture of 60 forward primers for TCR Vbeta segments and 13 reverse primers for TCR Jbeta segments was used in the multiplex PCR. A multiplex PCR assay on genomic DNA amplified the CDR3 region of rearranged TCR beta genes. On the Illumina HiSeq System, the amplified TCR beta libraries were sequenced as 87-base-pair reads. In the paper's pipeline: A later analysis counted about 82 million unique TCR beta chains across the roughly 700 repertoires, and around 9.9 million of these chains were shared by at least two donors. Raw reads were error-corrected and collapsed into unique sequences by a nearest-neighbor algorithm in which closely related sequences were merged to remove PCR and sequencing errors. V, D and J gene segments were assigned by aligning CDR3 sequences to IMGT reference sequences. Each retained sequence needed at least a six-nucleotide match to both a V gene segment and a J gene segment. Rearrangements were classified as productive when the CDR3 lacked stop codons and remained in frame with V and J, and all other rearrangements were classified as non-productive. Following IMGT convention, CDR3 was defined as the stretch from the second conserved V-encoded cysteine to the conserved J-encoded phenylalanine. The earlier analysis of some 550 of the donors excluded any sequence lacking an unambiguous match to a single V gene segment. An earlier analysis of about 600 of the donors called V segments functional above 56.7% productive rearrangements and segregating when the between-donor standard deviation exceeded 5%. A statistical classification framework was built to diagnose cytomegalovirus status from the catalog of TCR beta chain sequences. In a later analysis, TCR nucleotide sequences were compared against IMGT/GENE-DB human TR gene sequences so that V and J genes could be assigned. Using the TCRdist pipeline, a later analysis assigned CDR3 sequences along with most-parsimonious VDJ recombination scenarios. In a later analysis, each TCR beta chain was defined by its CDR3 amino acid sequence together with its V-gene family, and reads lacking a unique V-gene family were excluded. A later analysis removed 500 to 650 highly shared, low-generation-probability nucleotide sequences to deal with suspected cross-contamination and a sequencing artifact. In a later analysis, a clonal expansion index was calculated for each public chain from normalized within-repertoire ranks of inferred template counts. In a later analysis, generation probabilities were computed with a VDJ recombination model fitted to out-of-frame rearrangements, and the resulting probabilities were checked against IGoR. Hypergeometric tests were used in a later analysis to score TCR-TCR, TCR-HLA and TCR-CMV co-occurrence, with a repertoire-size bias correction applied to the TCR pairs. In a later analysis, false discovery rates were estimated by permuting HLA or CMV assignments 20 times. In a later analysis, co-occurring TCRs were grouped with DBSCAN, and TCRdist sequence similarity was added when clustering was performed within HLA-allele-positive subsets. Repertoires with fewer than 30,000 or more than 120,000 public chains were left out of co-occurrence clustering, as were five repertoires with anomalous nucleotide sharing. Held by TCRdb, this immuneACCESS table contains in-frame sequences only and omits some clones. Under half of the omission traces to an unresolved V gene where checked; the cause of the rest is unknown. V and J calls and clone size come straight from that table; D and trimming were deduced from the DNA. A total of some 66,000 clones appear in this sample, 80% to 90% of them only once. The ten largest clonotypes hold around 2.9% of the sample.

The cohort comprised approximately 700 healthy bone marrow donors. At the time of sampling, all cohort members were nominally healthy, though unrecorded immune exposures were likely present. The donor was CMV seronegative and was included in the group of hundreds of seronegative cohort members. Each donor provided a peripheral blood sample, and peripheral blood mononuclear cells were used for TCR beta sequencing. The Qiagen DNeasy Blood Extraction Kit was used to extract genomic DNA from the blood cell samples. The clonotype originates from a woman in her thirties in good health and CMV-seronegative. This chain is built from TRBV2 and TRBJ1-5, with 7 bases matching TRBD1. The source material was PBMCs. The DNA sequence follows: TGTGCCAGCGAAAGACAGGGTGGCCAGCCCCAGCATTTT. It encodes CASERQGGQPQHF. With all but the CDR3 taken from the reference TRBV2 and TRBJ1-5 genes, the full variable domain is: EPEVTQTPSHQVTQMGQEVILRCVPISNHLYFYWYRQILGQKVEFLVSFYNNEISEKSEIFDDQFSVERPDGSNFTLKIRSTKLEDSAMYFCASERQGGQPQHFGDGTRLSIL.